This TCR beta chain originates from a study of neurological immune-mediated disorders. The study's findings and limits: One related-CDR3 cluster, which may be a signature, held the repertoires of 18 of 34 multiple sclerosis patients after phylogenetic grouping. The absence of shared CDR3 amino acid sequences among expanded clones across subjects suggests private repertoires in all groups.

TCRdb ran MiXCR on the 5' RACE reads and lists one entry per CDR3 protein. The sample includes roughly 89,000 distinct CDR3 sequences, just over 2.5% of them seen just once. PBMCs stored at -80 C, numbering 2 million, were the origin of the unsorted libraries. This clonotype showed up many times. Its antigen is currently unknown. CDR3 length: 16 residues. The trim removed 5 bases at V and 4 bases at J, leaving 10 bases unmatched. Sequencing was carried out using PBMCs. V usage is TRBV12-3 or TRBV12-4 and J usage is TRBJ1-2; 10 bases agree with TRBD1. The clonotype was recovered from a young woman with multiple sclerosis. CDR3 protein: CASSEPGTGVGYGYTF. The CDR3 nucleotides are TGTGCCAGCAGTGAGCCCGGGACAGGGGTCGGCTATGGCTACACCTTC.